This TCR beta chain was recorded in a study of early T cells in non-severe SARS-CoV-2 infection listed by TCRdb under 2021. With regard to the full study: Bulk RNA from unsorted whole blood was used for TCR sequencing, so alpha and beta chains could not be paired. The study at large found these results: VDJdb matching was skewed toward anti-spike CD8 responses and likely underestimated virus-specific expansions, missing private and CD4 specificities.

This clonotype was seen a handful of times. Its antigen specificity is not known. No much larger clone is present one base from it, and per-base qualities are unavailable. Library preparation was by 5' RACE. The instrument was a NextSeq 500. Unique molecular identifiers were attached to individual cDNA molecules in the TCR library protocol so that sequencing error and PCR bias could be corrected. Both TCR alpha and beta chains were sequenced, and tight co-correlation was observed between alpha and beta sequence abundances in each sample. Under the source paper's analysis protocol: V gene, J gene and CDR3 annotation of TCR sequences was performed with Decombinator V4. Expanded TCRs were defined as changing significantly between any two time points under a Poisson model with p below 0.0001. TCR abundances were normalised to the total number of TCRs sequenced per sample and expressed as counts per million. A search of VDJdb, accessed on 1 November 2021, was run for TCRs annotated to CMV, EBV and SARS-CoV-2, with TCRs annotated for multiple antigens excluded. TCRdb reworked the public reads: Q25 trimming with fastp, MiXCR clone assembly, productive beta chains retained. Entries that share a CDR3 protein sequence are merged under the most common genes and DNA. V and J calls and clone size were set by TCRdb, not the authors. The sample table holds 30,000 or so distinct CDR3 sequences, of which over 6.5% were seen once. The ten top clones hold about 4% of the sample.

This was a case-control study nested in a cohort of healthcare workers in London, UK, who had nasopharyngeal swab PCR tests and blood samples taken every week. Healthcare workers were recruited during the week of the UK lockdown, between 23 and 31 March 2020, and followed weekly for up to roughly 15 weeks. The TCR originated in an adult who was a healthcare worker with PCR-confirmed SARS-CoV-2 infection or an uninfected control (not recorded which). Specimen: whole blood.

The sequence in DNA is TGTGCCAGCAGTTACTGGTCGACAGGGTTGGAGACCCAGTACTTC. The encoded protein is CASSYWSTGLETQYF. The chain links TRBV6-6 with TRBJ2-5, with 7 junctional bases fitting TRBD1. Based on the germline V gene (reference sequence), the CDR1 and CDR2 sequences are MNHNY and SVGAGI. Germline trimming amounts to 1 base on V and 5 bases on J, with 7 as the count of junction bases outside the gene matches. From its cysteine to its phenylalanine, the CDR3 spans 15 amino acids. The sequence is cut down to CDR3 DNA, 45 bases in frame from base 1.